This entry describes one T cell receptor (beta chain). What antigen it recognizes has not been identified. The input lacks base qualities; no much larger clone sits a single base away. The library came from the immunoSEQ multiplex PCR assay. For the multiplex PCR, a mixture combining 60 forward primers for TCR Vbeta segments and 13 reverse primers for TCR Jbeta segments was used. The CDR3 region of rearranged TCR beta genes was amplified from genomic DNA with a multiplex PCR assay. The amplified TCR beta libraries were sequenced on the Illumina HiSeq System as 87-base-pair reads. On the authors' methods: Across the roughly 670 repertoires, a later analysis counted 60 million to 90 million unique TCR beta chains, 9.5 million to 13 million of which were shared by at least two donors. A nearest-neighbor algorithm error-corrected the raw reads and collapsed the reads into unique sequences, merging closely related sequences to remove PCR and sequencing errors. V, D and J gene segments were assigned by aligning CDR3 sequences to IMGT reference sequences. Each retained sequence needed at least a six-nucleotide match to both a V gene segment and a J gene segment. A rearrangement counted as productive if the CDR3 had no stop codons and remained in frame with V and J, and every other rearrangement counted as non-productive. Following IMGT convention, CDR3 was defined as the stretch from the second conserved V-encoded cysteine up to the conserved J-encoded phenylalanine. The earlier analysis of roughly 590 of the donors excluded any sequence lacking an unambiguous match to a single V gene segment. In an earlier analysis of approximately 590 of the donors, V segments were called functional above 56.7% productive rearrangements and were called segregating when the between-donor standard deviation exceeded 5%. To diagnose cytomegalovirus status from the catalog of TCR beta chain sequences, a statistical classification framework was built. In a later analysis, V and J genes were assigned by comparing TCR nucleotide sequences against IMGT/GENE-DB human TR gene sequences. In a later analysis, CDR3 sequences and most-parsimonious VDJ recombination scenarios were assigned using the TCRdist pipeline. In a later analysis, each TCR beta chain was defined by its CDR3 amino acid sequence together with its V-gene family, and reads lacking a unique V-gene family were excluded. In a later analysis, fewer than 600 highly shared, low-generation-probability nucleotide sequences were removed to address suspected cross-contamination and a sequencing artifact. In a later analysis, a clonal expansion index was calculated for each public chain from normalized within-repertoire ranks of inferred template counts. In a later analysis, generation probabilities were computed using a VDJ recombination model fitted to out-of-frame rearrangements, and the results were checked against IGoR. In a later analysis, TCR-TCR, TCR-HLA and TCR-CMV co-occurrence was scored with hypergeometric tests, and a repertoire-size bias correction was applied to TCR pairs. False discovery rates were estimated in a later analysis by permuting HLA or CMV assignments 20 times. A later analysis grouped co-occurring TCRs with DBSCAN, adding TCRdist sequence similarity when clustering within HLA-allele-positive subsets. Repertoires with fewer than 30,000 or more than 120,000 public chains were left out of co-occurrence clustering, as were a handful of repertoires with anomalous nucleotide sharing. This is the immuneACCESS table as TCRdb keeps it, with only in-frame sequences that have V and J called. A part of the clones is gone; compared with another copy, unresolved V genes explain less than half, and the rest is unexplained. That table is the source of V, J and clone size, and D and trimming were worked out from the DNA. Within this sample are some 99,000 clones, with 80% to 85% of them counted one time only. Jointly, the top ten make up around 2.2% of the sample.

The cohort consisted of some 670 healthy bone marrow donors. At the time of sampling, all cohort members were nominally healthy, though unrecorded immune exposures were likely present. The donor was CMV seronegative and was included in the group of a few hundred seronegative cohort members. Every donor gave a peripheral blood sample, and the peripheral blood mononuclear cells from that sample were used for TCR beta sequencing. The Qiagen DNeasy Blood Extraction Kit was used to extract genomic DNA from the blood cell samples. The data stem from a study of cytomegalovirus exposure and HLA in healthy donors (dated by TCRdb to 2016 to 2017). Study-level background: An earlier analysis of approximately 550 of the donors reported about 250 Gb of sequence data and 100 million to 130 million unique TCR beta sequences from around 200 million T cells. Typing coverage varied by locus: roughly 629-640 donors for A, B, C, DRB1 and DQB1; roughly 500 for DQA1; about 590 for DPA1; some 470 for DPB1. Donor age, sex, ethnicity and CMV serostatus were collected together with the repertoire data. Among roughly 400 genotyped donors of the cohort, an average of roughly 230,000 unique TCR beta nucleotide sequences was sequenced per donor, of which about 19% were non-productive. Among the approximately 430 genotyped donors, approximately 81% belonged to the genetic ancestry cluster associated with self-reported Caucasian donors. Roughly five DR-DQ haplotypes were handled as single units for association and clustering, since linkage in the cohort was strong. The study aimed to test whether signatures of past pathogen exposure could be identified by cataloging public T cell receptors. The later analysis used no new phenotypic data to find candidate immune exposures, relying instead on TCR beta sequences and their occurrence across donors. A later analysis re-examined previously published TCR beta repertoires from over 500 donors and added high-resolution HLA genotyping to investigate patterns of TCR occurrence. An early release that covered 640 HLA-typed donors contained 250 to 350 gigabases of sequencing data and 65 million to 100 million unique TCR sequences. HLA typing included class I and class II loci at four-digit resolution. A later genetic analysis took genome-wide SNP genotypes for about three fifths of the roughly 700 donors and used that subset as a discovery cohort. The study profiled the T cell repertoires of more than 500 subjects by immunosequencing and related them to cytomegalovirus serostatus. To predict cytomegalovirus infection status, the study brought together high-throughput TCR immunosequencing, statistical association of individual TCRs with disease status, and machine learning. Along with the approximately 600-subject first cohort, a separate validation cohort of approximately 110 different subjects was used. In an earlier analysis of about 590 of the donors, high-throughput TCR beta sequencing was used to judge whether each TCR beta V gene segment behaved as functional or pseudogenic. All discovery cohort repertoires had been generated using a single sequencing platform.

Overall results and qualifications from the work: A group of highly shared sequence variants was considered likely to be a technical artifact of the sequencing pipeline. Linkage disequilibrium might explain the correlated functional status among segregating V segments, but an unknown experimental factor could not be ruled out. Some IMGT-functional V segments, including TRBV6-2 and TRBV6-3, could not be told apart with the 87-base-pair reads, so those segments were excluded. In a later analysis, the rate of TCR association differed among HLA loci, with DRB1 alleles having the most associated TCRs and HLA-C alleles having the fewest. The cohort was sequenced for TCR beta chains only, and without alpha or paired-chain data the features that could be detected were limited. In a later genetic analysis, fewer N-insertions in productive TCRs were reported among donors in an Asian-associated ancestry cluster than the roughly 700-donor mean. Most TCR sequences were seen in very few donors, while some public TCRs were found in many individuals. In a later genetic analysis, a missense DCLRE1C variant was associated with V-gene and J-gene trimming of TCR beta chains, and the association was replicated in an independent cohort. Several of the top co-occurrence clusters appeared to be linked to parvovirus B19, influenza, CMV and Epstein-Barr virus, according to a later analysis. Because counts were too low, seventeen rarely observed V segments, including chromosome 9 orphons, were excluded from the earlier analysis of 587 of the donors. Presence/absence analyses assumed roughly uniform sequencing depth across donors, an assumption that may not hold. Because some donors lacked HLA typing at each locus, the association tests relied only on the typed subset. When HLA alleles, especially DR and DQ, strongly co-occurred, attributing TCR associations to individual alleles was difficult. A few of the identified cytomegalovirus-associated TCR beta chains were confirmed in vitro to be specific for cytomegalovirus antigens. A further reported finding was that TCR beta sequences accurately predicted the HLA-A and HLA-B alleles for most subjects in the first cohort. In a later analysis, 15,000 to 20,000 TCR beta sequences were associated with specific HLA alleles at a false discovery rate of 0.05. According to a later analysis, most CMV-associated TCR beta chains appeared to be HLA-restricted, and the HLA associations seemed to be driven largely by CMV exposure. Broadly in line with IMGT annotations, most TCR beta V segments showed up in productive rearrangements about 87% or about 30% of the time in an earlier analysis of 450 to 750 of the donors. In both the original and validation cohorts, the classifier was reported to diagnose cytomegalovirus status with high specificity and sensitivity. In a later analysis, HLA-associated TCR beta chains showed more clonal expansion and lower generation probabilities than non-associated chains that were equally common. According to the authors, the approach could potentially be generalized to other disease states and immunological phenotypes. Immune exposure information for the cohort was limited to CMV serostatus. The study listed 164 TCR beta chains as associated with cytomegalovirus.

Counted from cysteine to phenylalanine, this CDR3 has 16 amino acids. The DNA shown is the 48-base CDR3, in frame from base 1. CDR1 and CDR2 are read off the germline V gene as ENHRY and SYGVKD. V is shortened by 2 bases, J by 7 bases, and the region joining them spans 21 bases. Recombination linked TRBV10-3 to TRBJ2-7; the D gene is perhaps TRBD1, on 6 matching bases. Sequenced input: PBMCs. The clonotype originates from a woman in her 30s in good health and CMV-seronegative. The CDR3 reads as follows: CAISETEQGNLGEQYF. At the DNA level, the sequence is TGTGCCATCAGTGAGACCGAACAGGGTAATTTGGGGGAGCAGTACTTC.